A single sample is the source of the 13 T cell receptor beta chains below, sequenced in a study of blood T cell repertoires in COVID-19. Sequencing used immunoSEQ multiplex PCR; TCRdb keeps in-frame clones, though not all of them. The table has under 300,000 clones, 80% to 85% seen once. The specimen sequenced was peripheral blood. These receptors were obtained from a woman aged 18-29 years with acute or convalescent COVID-19.

This clone was counted a single time. This chain joins TRBV27 and TRBJ1-5; D is unresolved. The CDR3 contains 14 residues. The germline gives CDR1 MNHEY, CDR2 SMNVEV (reference sequence). The V gene lost 6 bases and the J gene lost 1 base, with 10 bases spanning the gap. This CDR3 reads CASRRGSSNQPQHF. CDR3 coding DNA: TGTGCCAGCAGGAGAGGGTCGAGCAATCAGCCCCAGCATTTT.

This rearrangement joins TRBV28 to TRBJ2-7, with D unresolved. The CDR3 covers 11 residues. Germline CDR1 is MDHEN and CDR2 is SYDVKM. V lost 9 bases and J lost 3, with 9 bases in between. This CDR3 reads CASRKYYEQYF. The CDR3 DNA follows: TGTGCCAGTAGAAAGTACTACGAGCAGTACTTC.

The chain joins TRBV6-4 to TRBJ2-3; D is undetermined. The CDR3 runs 13 residues. The germline gives CDR1 MRHNA, CDR2 SNTAGT. Trimming pared 4 bases from V and 3 bases from J, leaving 8 bases between. DNA of the CDR3: TGTGCCAGCAGTGTGGCCCCTACAGATACGCAGTATTTT. This encodes CASSVAPTDTQYF.

This clone occurred a few times. CDR3 sequence reads: CASSLRGSENTEAFF. CDR3 in DNA: TGTGCCAGCAGCTTACGGGGGTCGGAGAACACTGAAGCTTTCTTT. The rearrangement links TRBV7-2 to TRBJ1-1; tentative D call: TRBD1 (5 bases). Between the trimmed V and J ends, which lost 2 bases and 1 base, there was a span of 11 bases. There are 15 residues in the CDR3. The germline CDR1 and CDR2 sequences are SGHTA and FQGNSA.

The chain employs TRBV4-3 and TRBJ2-7; tentative D call: TRBD2 (5 bases). The V gene's germline CDR1 is LGHNA and CDR2 YSLEER. The V gene lost 6 bases and the J gene lost 2 bases, with 14 bases spanning the gap. CDR3 length equals 14 residues. Here the CDR3 reads CASSLSDGAYEQYF. The CDR3 nucleotides read TGCGCCAGCAGTCTTAGCGATGGGGCCTACGAGCAGTACTTC.

The rearrangement links TRBV2 to TRBJ2-7, with 8 bases matching TRBD1. Unmatched junction bases numbered 3, after V lost 2 bases and J lost 3 bases. Germline values: CDR1 SNHLY, CDR2 FYNNEI. The CDR3 consists of 14 residues. CDR3: CASSEFRGLYEQYF. The DNA of the CDR3 is TGTGCCAGCAGTGAATTCAGGGGGCTCTACGAGCAGTACTTC.

This chain uses TRBV3-1 (or the pseudogene TRBV3-2) with TRBJ1-2; unclear D gene. Germline lookup yields CDR1 LGHDT and CDR2 YNNKEL (reference sequence). This CDR3 is 12 amino acids long. V lost 1 base and J 7 bases, leaving 7 bases between the germline ends. The CDR3 coding sequence is TGTGCCAGCAGCCAAGGAGGATTTGGCTACACCTTC. Its translation: CASSQGGFGYTF.

The chain joins TRBV5-1 to TRBJ2-7, with TRBD2 matching over 12 bases. From germline, CDR1 is SGHRS and CDR2 YFSETQ. The CDR3 is 18 residues long. V lost 2 bases, J lost 1 base, and 10 bases stayed unmatched. In nucleotides, the CDR3 is TGCGCCAGCAGCTTTGTAAGATGGACTAGCGGGGATTCCTACGAGCAGTACTTC. Translating it yields CASSFVRWTSGDSYEQYF.

The chain combines TRBV7-9 with TRBJ2-7, with D possibly matching TRBD1 (6 bases). V gave up 1 base and J gave up 0 bases, with 10 bases separating them. Germline V CDR1 and CDR2: SEHNR, FQNEAQ (reference sequence). This CDR3 comprises 15 residues. As DNA, the CDR3 is TGTGCCAGCAGCTTAGACTTGGGACACTCCTACGAGCAGTACTTC. It codes for CASSLDLGHSYEQYF.

The genes are TRBV28 and TRBJ2-1; 16 positions match TRBD2. This CDR3 is 16 amino acids long. The V segment lost 6 bases and the J segment 7 bases; nucleotides outside the gene matches: 6. CDR1 and CDR2 (germline): MDHEN, SYDVKM. The CDR3 region has the DNA TGTGCCAGCAGCGGGACTAGCGGGAGGGCCAGGAATGAGCAGTTCTTC. Its translation: CASSGTSGRARNEQFF.

The gene calls are TRBV7-9 and TRBJ2-5, with D possibly being TRBD2 (6 bases). V was shortened by 8 bases and J by 5 bases, with 15 bases between the two germline ends. The CDR3 runs to 13 residues. Germline CDR1 reads SEHNR; CDR2 reads FQNEAQ (reference sequence). Here the CDR3 DNA reads TGTGCCAGCGGCCGGGGGACGGAGGAGACCCAGTACTTC. Residues: CASGRGTEETQYF.

V gene TRBV27 combines with J gene TRBJ1-2, with TRBD1 matching over 8 bases. The CDR3 sequence is 14 residues long. Germline CDR1 MNHEY, CDR2 SMNVEV (reference sequence). Trimming removed 1 base from V and 5 bases from J; junction bases left unmatched: 3. The CDR3 nucleotides read TGTGCCAGCAGTTTATACTGGACAGGGTATGGCTACACCTTC. It yields the protein CASSLYWTGYGYTF.

Only one count was recorded for this clone. J is TRBJ2-3 and V is TRBV5-8, with 13 bases fitting TRBD2. This CDR3 has 16 amino acids. The trim removed 7 bases at V and 2 bases at J, leaving 7 bases unmatched. Germline V gene data show CDR1 as SGHTS and CDR2 as YDEGEE. In nucleotides, the CDR3 is TGTGCCAGCGCCCGGACTAGCGGGAGCAACACAGATACGCAGTATTTT. This codes for CASARTSGSNTDTQYF. Full variable domain (rest looked up from reference TRBV5-8 and TRBJ2-3): EAGVTQSPTHLIKTRGQQATLRCSPISGHTSVYWYQQALGLGLQFLLWYDEGEERNRGNFPPRFSGRQFPNYSSELNVNALELEDSALYLCASARTSGSNTDTQYFGPGTRLTVL.